These T cell receptor beta chains were read from a single sample in a study of OX40 agonist ivuxolimab in advanced cancers. Repertoires were generated with immunoSEQ multiplex PCR, while TCRdb's copy carries only in-frame clones and drops some. Of about 62,000 clones listed, roughly 85% are singletons. The sample here was CD4+ or CD8+ T cells sorted from blood, taken in a trial of the OX40 agonist ivuxolimab. Receptor source: an adult with an advanced solid tumor such as melanoma, head and neck, liver or kidney cancer. Each CDR3 is given with its conserved first and last residue. The order of the fields is J gene, D gene, clone size, V gene, CDR3 DNA, CDR3 protein. D genes are given only for firm matches. Some rows mark clone size as missing; the rest say once, few, many or name a class of expanded clone.

j_call: TRBJ2-5
d_call: -
clone_size: few
v_call: TRBV2
cdr3_nt: TGTGCCAGCAAGGGTAGAACAGTAGCCGAGGGAGAGACCCAGTACTTC
cdr3_aa: CASKGRTVAEGETQYF

j_call: TRBJ2-5
d_call: -
clone_size: -
v_call: TRBV2
cdr3_nt: TGTGCCAGCAGTACTAGGCCACAAGAGACCCAGTACTTC
cdr3_aa: CASSTRPQETQYF

j_call: TRBJ1-5
d_call: -
clone_size: few
v_call: TRBV6-1
cdr3_nt: TGTGCTCTCTCACGGGGGGCGAACGATCAGCCCCAGCATTTT
cdr3_aa: CALSRGANDQPQHF

j_call: TRBJ1-2
d_call: -
clone_size: -
v_call: TRBV5-6
cdr3_nt: TGTGCCAGCAGCTTGGGGACTGGATATGGAGATGGCTACACCTTC
cdr3_aa: CASSLGTGYGDGYTF

j_call: TRBJ2-5
d_call: TRBD2
clone_size: -
v_call: TRBV4-1
cdr3_nt: TGCGCCAGCAGCTCCTCTAACTTCACTAGCGGGAGGTCACAAGAGACCCAGTACTTC
cdr3_aa: CASSSSNFTSGRSQETQYF

j_call: TRBJ2-2
d_call: TRBD2
clone_size: -
v_call: TRBV11-2
cdr3_nt: TGTGCCAGCAGCTTACTAGCGGGAGGACCCGGGGAGCTGTTTTTT
cdr3_aa: CASSLLAGGPGELFF

j_call: TRBJ2-3
d_call: TRBD1
clone_size: -
v_call: TRBV5-6
cdr3_nt: TGTGCCAGCAGCTTGGGGACAGGGCTTAGATCAGATACGCAGTATTTT
cdr3_aa: CASSLGTGLRSDTQYF

j_call: TRBJ1-1
d_call: TRBD1
clone_size: -
v_call: TRBV15
cdr3_nt: TGTGCCACCAGCCCTCAGACAGGGGTTAACACTGAAGCTTTCTTT
cdr3_aa: CATSPQTGVNTEAFF

j_call: TRBJ2-3
d_call: TRBD2
clone_size: -
v_call: TRBV28
cdr3_nt: TGTGCCAGCAGGAGACTAGCGGGGGGCACAGATACGCAGTATTTT
cdr3_aa: CASRRLAGGTDTQYF

j_call: TRBJ2-1
d_call: TRBD1
clone_size: -
v_call: TRBV19
cdr3_nt: TGTGCCAGTAGTAGGGAACAGGGGGCAAATGAGCAGTTCTTC
cdr3_aa: CASSREQGANEQFF

j_call: TRBJ1-1
d_call: -
clone_size: -
v_call: TRBV12-2
cdr3_nt: TGTGCAAGTCGCACGAAGGACACTGAAGCTTTCTTT
cdr3_aa: CASRTKDTEAFF

j_call: TRBJ2-2
d_call: -
clone_size: -
v_call: TRBV19
cdr3_nt: TGTGCCAGTAGTATAGATGGGGACACCGGGGAGCTGTTTTTT
cdr3_aa: CASSIDGDTGELFF

j_call: TRBJ2-3
d_call: -
clone_size: -
v_call: TRBV12-2
cdr3_nt: TGTGCAAGTCGTTATACCGGGACTAGCGGACTACCAAGGGATACGCAGTATTTT
cdr3_aa: CASRYTGTSGLPRDTQYF

j_call: TRBJ1-1
d_call: -
clone_size: -
v_call: TRBV28
cdr3_nt: TGTGCCAGCAGTTTTCTAGGGGGTAGGGTAGCTTTCTTT
cdr3_aa: CASSFLGGRVAFF

j_call: TRBJ2-1
d_call: -
clone_size: -
v_call: TRBV27
cdr3_nt: TGTGCCAGCAGTTTAGATACTAGGTCGGCGTCGAGTGAGCAGTTCTTC
cdr3_aa: CASSLDTRSASSEQFF

j_call: TRBJ2-3
d_call: TRBD2
clone_size: -
v_call: TRBV15
cdr3_nt: TGTGCCACCAGCAGACTAGCGGGAGCTAAAGATACGCAGTATTTT
cdr3_aa: CATSRLAGAKDTQYF

j_call: TRBJ2-7
d_call: -
clone_size: -
v_call: TRBV2
cdr3_nt: TGTGCCAGCAGTGGAGATGGGCACTACGAGCAGTACTTC
cdr3_aa: CASSGDGHYEQYF

j_call: TRBJ2-5
d_call: TRBD1
clone_size: few
v_call: TRBV4-1
cdr3_nt: TGCGCCAGCAGCCAAAGGGGGCAGGGGGAGACCCAGTACTTC
cdr3_aa: CASSQRGQGETQYF

j_call: TRBJ1-2
d_call: -
clone_size: few
v_call: TRBV28
cdr3_nt: TGTGCCAGCAGGGGAGGCCCCTATGGCTACACCTTC
cdr3_aa: CASRGGPYGYTF

j_call: TRBJ1-5
d_call: TRBD1
clone_size: -
v_call: TRBV27
cdr3_nt: TGTGCCAGCAGTGGGGACAGGGGGCAGGGGCAGCCCCAGCATTTT
cdr3_aa: CASSGDRGQGQPQHF

j_call: TRBJ2-3
d_call: TRBD2
clone_size: -
v_call: TRBV9
cdr3_nt: TGTGCCTCGACGCTAGCGGGGGACACAGATACGCAGTATTTT
cdr3_aa: CASTLAGDTDTQYF

j_call: TRBJ1-3
d_call: -
clone_size: -
v_call: TRBV7-2
cdr3_nt: TGTGCCAGCAGCGATCCCTTCGATATCTCTGGAAACACCATATATTTT
cdr3_aa: CASSDPFDISGNTIYF

j_call: TRBJ2-3
d_call: -
clone_size: -
v_call: TRBV28
cdr3_nt: TGTGCCAGCAGGGGCCCAGCCTTGATAGATATAGATACGCAGTATTTT
cdr3_aa: CASRGPALIDIDTQYF

j_call: TRBJ2-5
d_call: -
clone_size: -
v_call: TRBV11-2
cdr3_nt: TGTGCCAGCAGCAGGGACATCCAAGAGACCCAGTACTTC
cdr3_aa: CASSRDIQETQYF

j_call: TRBJ2-7
d_call: -
clone_size: -
v_call: TRBV6-1
cdr3_nt: TGTGCCAGCACGGGAGTTTTCGGATACGAGCAGTACTTC
cdr3_aa: CASTGVFGYEQYF

j_call: TRBJ2-3
d_call: TRBD2
clone_size: -
v_call: TRBV11-1
cdr3_nt: TGTGCCAGCAGCGAAGGACTAGCGGGGGGGTTCACAGATACGCAGTATTTT
cdr3_aa: CASSEGLAGGFTDTQYF

j_call: TRBJ1-1
d_call: -
clone_size: -
v_call: TRBV4-1
cdr3_nt: TGCGCCAGCAGCCTCTCGCAGGCTATGAACACTGAAGCTTTCTTT
cdr3_aa: CASSLSQAMNTEAFF

j_call: TRBJ1-5
d_call: -
clone_size: -
v_call: TRBV11-3
cdr3_nt: TGTGCCAGCAGCTTTAGACGGGTCTCCAGAAGGCAGCCCCAGCATTTT
cdr3_aa: CASSFRRVSRRQPQHF

j_call: TRBJ2-6
d_call: -
clone_size: -
v_call: TRBV19
cdr3_nt: TGTGCCAGTAGTCCTAGGGGTTCTGGGGCCAACGTCCTGACTTTC
cdr3_aa: CASSPRGSGANVLTF

j_call: TRBJ2-7
d_call: -
clone_size: -
v_call: TRBV4-1
cdr3_nt: TGCGCCAGCAGCCAATTGGATGAAGAGCAGTACTTC
cdr3_aa: CASSQLDEEQYF

j_call: TRBJ1-6
d_call: -
clone_size: -
v_call: TRBV19
cdr3_nt: TGTGCCAGTAGTATAGATCACCGCGAAGGTAATTCACCCCTCCACTTT
cdr3_aa: CASSIDHREGNSPLHF

j_call: TRBJ2-7
d_call: -
clone_size: -
v_call: TRBV27
cdr3_nt: TGTGCCAGCAGTTTATCTTGGGGGCCAGCCTACGAGCAGTACTTC
cdr3_aa: CASSLSWGPAYEQYF

j_call: TRBJ2-7
d_call: -
clone_size: -
v_call: TRBV28
cdr3_nt: TGTGCCAGCTTAAGGGGGGTACCCTACGAGCAGTACTTC
cdr3_aa: CASLRGVPYEQYF

j_call: TRBJ2-7
d_call: -
clone_size: -
v_call: TRBV6-1
cdr3_nt: TGTGCCAGCAGTTGCTCGACAGAATACTACGAGCAGTACTTC
cdr3_aa: CASSCSTEYYEQYF

j_call: TRBJ1-1
d_call: TRBD1
clone_size: once
v_call: TRBV4-2
cdr3_nt: TGTGCCAGCAGCCAAGATGGACAGGGGGTAGGGACTGAAGCTTTCTTT
cdr3_aa: CASSQDGQGVGTEAFF

j_call: TRBJ2-3
d_call: -
clone_size: -
v_call: TRBV11-2
cdr3_nt: TGTGCCAGCAGCTTAGCGGGAGTAGGCACAGATACGCAGTATTTT
cdr3_aa: CASSLAGVGTDTQYF

j_call: TRBJ2-1
d_call: TRBD1
clone_size: -
v_call: TRBV2
cdr3_nt: TGTGCCAGCAGTTGGGACAGCACCTACAATGAGCAGTTCTTC
cdr3_aa: CASSWDSTYNEQFF